The table lists the clone carrying this TCR beta chain with many counts. Its target is not known. The CDR3 sequence is 17 residues long. Germline CDR1 and CDR2: MNHEY and SVGAGI. Losses at the gene ends were 2 bases for V and 10 bases for J; bases not matched to a gene: 14. A sample-barcoded 5' primer and a J-beta primer mix were used in a second PCR of roughly 7 to 11 cycles. Via MiXCR, TCRdb re-called the 5' RACE reads, giving one row per CDR3 protein. The data show some 890,000 distinct CDR3 sequences, 25% to 30% seen once. This sample stems from a study of blood T cells in healthy people across ages. Whole-study findings and limits: Estimates of diversity drawn from one million T cells were considered underestimates.

These data are also associated with another study on T cells of mothers and their children. This second study says: The people who donated were three healthy Caucasian mothers and their six children. An overlap that was slightly higher, though non-significant, was seen in related mother-child pairs versus unrelated pairs.

Sequencing input: blood. The source is a woman between 40 and 50 years old in good health. The genes are TRBV6-5 and TRBJ2-1, with 10 bases identical to TRBD2. In DNA form, the CDR3 reads TGTGCCAGCAGTTACCAGGGACTAAGCGGGGGGGCTTTAGAGCAGTTCTTC. It encodes CASSYQGLSGGALEQFF.